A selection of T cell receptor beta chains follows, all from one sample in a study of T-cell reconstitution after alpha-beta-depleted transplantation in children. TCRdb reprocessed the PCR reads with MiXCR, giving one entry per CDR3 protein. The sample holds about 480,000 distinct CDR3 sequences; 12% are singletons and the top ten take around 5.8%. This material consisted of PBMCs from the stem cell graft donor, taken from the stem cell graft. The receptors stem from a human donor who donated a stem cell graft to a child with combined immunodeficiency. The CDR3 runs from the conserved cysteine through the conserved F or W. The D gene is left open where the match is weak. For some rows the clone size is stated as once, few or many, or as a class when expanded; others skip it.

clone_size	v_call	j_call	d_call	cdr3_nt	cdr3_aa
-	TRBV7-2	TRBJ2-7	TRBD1	TGTGCCAGCAGCTCCCCCGGGACAGGGGTCTACGAGCAGTACTTC	CASSSPGTGVYEQYF
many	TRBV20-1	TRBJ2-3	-	TGCAGTGCTAGAGACGCTCTATCCCGGAGCCGTGGGGGCACAGATACGCAGTATTTT	CSARDALSRSRGGTDTQYF
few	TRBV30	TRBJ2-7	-	TGTGCCTGGAAATCGTTGCGATCTTCCTACGAGCAGTACTTC	CAWKSLRSSYEQYF
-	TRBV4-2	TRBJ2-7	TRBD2	TGTGCCAGCAGCCCGATCTCTAGCGGGGGCTTCTACGAGCAGTACTTC	CASSPISSGGFYEQYF
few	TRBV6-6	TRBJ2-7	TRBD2	TGTGCCAGCAGTTACTCTGCGGGAGCTAGGCAGTACTTC	CASSYSAGARQYF
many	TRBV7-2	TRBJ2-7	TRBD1	TGTGCCAGCAGCCTCCGTCCGGGACAGGGCTCCTACGAGCAGTACTTC	CASSLRPGQGSYEQYF
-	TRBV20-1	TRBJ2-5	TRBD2	TGCAGTGCTAGGGACATCGGAGGGGGCCTAGCGGGGGCCCAAGAGACCCAGTACTTC	CSARDIGGGLAGAQETQYF
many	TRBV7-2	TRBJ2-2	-	TGTGCCAGCAGCTACTACCAGGTGGATAGGACCGGGGAGCTGTTTTTT	CASSYYQVDRTGELFF
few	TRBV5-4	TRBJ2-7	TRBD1	TGTGCCAGCAGCTCCCCCGGGACAGGGAGAGACTACGAGCAGTACTTC	CASSSPGTGRDYEQYF
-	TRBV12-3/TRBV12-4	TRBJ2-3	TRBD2	TGTGCCAGCAGTCCCTTTTTGGCTAGCGGGGGCCGCACAGATACGCAGTATTTT	CASSPFLASGGRTDTQYF
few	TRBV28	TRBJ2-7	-	TGTGCCAGCAGTATCACCGGGACACTTAACTACGAGCAGTACTTC	CASSITGTLNYEQYF
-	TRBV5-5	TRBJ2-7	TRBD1	TGTGCCAGCAGTTCTATGGGACAGGGGGACTACGAGCAGTACTTC	CASSSMGQGDYEQYF
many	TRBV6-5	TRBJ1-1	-	TGTGCCAGCAGTTACTCGTCGGGCGCAATCTTT	CASSYSSGAIF
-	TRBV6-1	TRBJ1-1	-	TGTGCCAGTCTTAGTCAGGGACGGATCGTAAACACTGAAGCTTTCTTT	CASLSQGRIVNTEAFF
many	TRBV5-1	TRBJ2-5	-	TGCGCCAGCAGCTTGGGGACCGAAGAGACCCAGTACTTC	CASSLGTEETQYF
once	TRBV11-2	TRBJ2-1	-	TGTGCCAGCAGCTTAGATGTTCGACAAGTTATCTACAATGAGCAGTTCTTC	CASSLDVRQVIYNEQFF
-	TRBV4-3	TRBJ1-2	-	TGCGCCAGCAGCCAAGCTAAAACCCGCAGGCAGGGAGGCGGCTACACCTTC	CASSQAKTRRQGGGYTF
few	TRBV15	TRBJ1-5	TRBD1	TGTGCCACCAGCATTGACAGGGACCCAAATCAGCCCCAGCATTTT	CATSIDRDPNQPQHF